The rows below give T cell receptor beta chains drawn from one sample of a study of blood T cell repertoires in COVID-19. Only in-frame clones appear in the TCRdb table, and some are missing; sequencing was by immunoSEQ multiplex PCR. The sample records approximately 480,000 clones, 85% to 90% being singletons. The sequencing sample was made of peripheral blood. The receptors come from a man aged 18 to 29 with COVID-19, enrolled during active disease. Each CDR3 is given with its conserved first and last residue. The D gene is left open where the match is weak. Size is stated for part of the rows, as once, few or many counts, or as a class when the clone is expanded.

CDR3 DNA: TGCGCCAGCAGGTGGGACACTGAGACCCAGTACTTC
CDR3 protein: CASRWDTETQYF
clone size: NA
V gene: TRBV5-1
D gene: NA
J gene: TRBJ2-5

CDR3 DNA: TGTGCCAGCAGTTACGGGGACAGGGCTGGGAATCAGCCCCAGCATTTT
CDR3 protein: CASSYGDRAGNQPQHF
clone size: once
V gene: TRBV6-6
D gene: TRBD1
J gene: TRBJ1-5

CDR3 DNA: TGTGCCAGCAGCCAAGAACAGGGGGTCAACTATGGCTACACCTTC
CDR3 protein: CASSQEQGVNYGYTF
clone size: once
V gene: TRBV4-2
D gene: TRBD1
J gene: TRBJ1-2

CDR3 DNA: TGTGCCAGCAGCCTTTACACAGATACGCAGTATTTT
CDR3 protein: CASSLYTDTQYF
clone size: NA
V gene: TRBV7-2
D gene: NA
J gene: TRBJ2-3

CDR3 DNA: TGTGCCAGCAGCTCGAGGGTTACAGATACGCAGTATTTT
CDR3 protein: CASSSRVTDTQYF
clone size: NA
V gene: TRBV11-2
D gene: NA
J gene: TRBJ2-3

CDR3 DNA: TGCAGCGTAAGAGGGAACTACGAGCAGTACTTC
CDR3 protein: CSVRGNYEQYF
clone size: NA
V gene: TRBV29-1
D gene: NA
J gene: TRBJ2-7

CDR3 DNA: TGTGCCACCAGTGATTTGACTAGCGGGAGGGAGGGTGAGCAGTTCTTC
CDR3 protein: CATSDLTSGREGEQFF
clone size: NA
V gene: TRBV24-1
D gene: TRBD2
J gene: TRBJ2-1

CDR3 DNA: TGTGCCAGCACCCGGGTAGGACTTTATGGCTACACCTTC
CDR3 protein: CASTRVGLYGYTF
clone size: NA
V gene: TRBV12-3/TRBV12-4
D gene: NA
J gene: TRBJ1-2

CDR3 DNA: TGTGCCAGCAGCTTAATAACGTATGACAGGGTAAAAGAGACCCAGTACTTC
CDR3 protein: CASSLITYDRVKETQYF
clone size: NA
V gene: TRBV7-9
D gene: TRBD1
J gene: TRBJ2-5

CDR3 DNA: TGTGCCAGCAGCACGGGGACAGGGGCGGGTCAGCCCCAGCATTTT
CDR3 protein: CASSTGTGAGQPQHF
clone size: NA
V gene: TRBV3-1/TRBV3-2
D gene: TRBD1
J gene: TRBJ1-5

CDR3 DNA: TGCGCCAGCAGCGCGGGACAGGGGGGTTTGCAGCCCCAGCATTTT
CDR3 protein: CASSAGQGGLQPQHF
clone size: NA
V gene: TRBV4-1
D gene: TRBD1
J gene: TRBJ1-5

CDR3 DNA: TGTGCCAATCGTCGCAGGGCAGAGGAGACCCAGTACTTC
CDR3 protein: CANRRRAEETQYF
clone size: NA
V gene: TRBV7-2
D gene: NA
J gene: TRBJ2-5

CDR3 DNA: TGTGCCAGCAGTGCCCACCCCCGGGACAGGGTTCAGCCCCAGCATTTT
CDR3 protein: CASSAHPRDRVQPQHF
clone size: NA
V gene: TRBV6-1
D gene: TRBD1
J gene: TRBJ1-5

CDR3 DNA: TGTGCCAGCAGGGCGGGGTTGGGAGGAAACCAGCCCCAGCATTTT
CDR3 protein: CASRAGLGGNQPQHF
clone size: NA
V gene: TRBV2
D gene: NA
J gene: TRBJ1-5

CDR3 DNA: TGTGCCAGCGGGACAGGGGTGGGCTACACCTTC
CDR3 protein: CASGTGVGYTF
clone size: NA
V gene: TRBV14
D gene: TRBD1
J gene: TRBJ1-2

CDR3 DNA: TGTGCCAGCAGCCGCGACAGGGACTATGGCTACACCTTC
CDR3 protein: CASSRDRDYGYTF
clone size: NA
V gene: TRBV11-1
D gene: TRBD1
J gene: TRBJ1-2

CDR3 DNA: TGCGCCAGCAGCTTGGAGACTAGCGGGGGGCAAGAGACCCAGTACTTC
CDR3 protein: CASSLETSGGQETQYF
clone size: NA
V gene: TRBV5-1
D gene: TRBD2
J gene: TRBJ2-5

CDR3 DNA: TGTGCCAGCAGCACCAGGACAGGGTATAACGGTGGCTACACCTTC
CDR3 protein: CASSTRTGYNGGYTF
clone size: NA
V gene: TRBV7-7
D gene: TRBD1
J gene: TRBJ1-2

CDR3 DNA: TGTGCCAGCAGCAGGACAGGGATCCGCACTGAAGCTTTCTTT
CDR3 protein: CASSRTGIRTEAFF
clone size: NA
V gene: TRBV21-1
D gene: NA
J gene: TRBJ1-1

CDR3 DNA: TGTGCCAGCGGACTAGCGGGTCCCGGGGAGCTGTTTTTT
CDR3 protein: CASGLAGPGELFF
clone size: NA
V gene: TRBV7-9
D gene: TRBD2
J gene: TRBJ2-2

CDR3 DNA: TGTGCCTGGAGTATCCGACAGGGGGTTGAAAAACTGTTTTTT
CDR3 protein: CAWSIRQGVEKLFF
clone size: NA
V gene: TRBV30
D gene: TRBD1
J gene: TRBJ1-4

CDR3 DNA: TGTGCCAGCAGCTTCACGGACAGGACCTACGAGCAGTACTTC
CDR3 protein: CASSFTDRTYEQYF
clone size: NA
V gene: TRBV21-1
D gene: NA
J gene: TRBJ2-7

CDR3 DNA: TGTGCCAGCAGCTCGTTAGGAGGGGACACCGGGGAGCTGTTTTTT
CDR3 protein: CASSSLGGDTGELFF
clone size: many
V gene: TRBV7-9
D gene: NA
J gene: TRBJ2-2

CDR3 DNA: TGTGCCAGCAGTGAAAGGGCTGGGGGGTTCGCAGATACGCAGTATTTT
CDR3 protein: CASSERAGGFADTQYF
clone size: NA
V gene: TRBV6-1
D gene: NA
J gene: TRBJ2-3

CDR3 DNA: TGTGCCAGCAGAGACACCGATACAGGTGGAAACACCATATATTTT
CDR3 protein: CASRDTDTGGNTIYF
clone size: NA
V gene: TRBV6-5
D gene: NA
J gene: TRBJ1-3

CDR3 DNA: TGTGCCAGCAGCCTAGAGGGATGCTTC
CDR3 protein: CASSLEGCF
clone size: NA
V gene: TRBV21-1
D gene: NA
J gene: TRBJ2-7

CDR3 DNA: TGTGCCAGCAGCTTAACTAGCGGGGGTCCCTACGAGCAGTACTTC
CDR3 protein: CASSLTSGGPYEQYF
clone size: NA
V gene: TRBV13
D gene: TRBD2
J gene: TRBJ2-7

CDR3 DNA: TGTGCCAGCCTCGACCTGGACACTGAGACCCAGTACTTC
CDR3 protein: CASLDLDTETQYF
clone size: NA
V gene: TRBV21-1
D gene: NA
J gene: TRBJ2-5

CDR3 DNA: TGTGCCAGCAGCGGAAGGACAGGGGGAAAAGCTTTCTTT
CDR3 protein: CASSGRTGGKAFF
clone size: NA
V gene: TRBV7-8
D gene: TRBD1
J gene: TRBJ1-1

CDR3 DNA: TGTGCCAGCAGCGCCCAACCGGGACTAGCTATTCTGAGTGAGCAGTTCTTC
CDR3 protein: CASSAQPGLAILSEQFF
clone size: NA
V gene: TRBV9
D gene: TRBD2
J gene: TRBJ2-1

CDR3 DNA: TGTGCCACCAGTGATTCGGGACAACCTAGCACAGATACGCAGTATTTT
CDR3 protein: CATSDSGQPSTDTQYF
clone size: NA
V gene: TRBV24-1
D gene: NA
J gene: TRBJ2-3

CDR3 DNA: TGCAGCGTTGGATACTTCAATGCCAACTATGGCTACACCTTC
CDR3 protein: CSVGYFNANYGYTF
clone size: NA
V gene: TRBV29-1
D gene: NA
J gene: TRBJ1-2